One sample yielded the 7 T cell receptor beta chains listed below, sequenced in a study of blood T cell repertoires in COVID-19. TCRdb's copy holds only in-frame clones and misses some; the assay was immunoSEQ multiplex PCR. The sample holds roughly 49,000 clones, about 86% seen once. Material: peripheral blood. Source of these receptors: a man at least 80 years old with active COVID-19.

The chain links TRBV7-2 to TRBJ2-7; 8 bases line up with TRBD1. This CDR3 has 15 residues. Germline V CDR1 and CDR2: SGHTA, FQGNSA. Trimming took 1 base from V and 1 from J; bases not matched to a gene: 3. The CDR3 DNA is TGTGCCAGCAGCTTAGTACAGGGGGAGTCCTACGAGCAGTACTTC. Translating gives CASSLVQGESYEQYF.

V gene TRBV14 combines with J gene TRBJ2-2, with D perhaps TRBD2 (6 bases). CDR3 length: 18 amino acids. Germline CDR1 reads SGHDN; CDR2 reads FVKESK. V shed 1 base and J shed 0 bases, with 15 bases lying between them. In DNA form, the CDR3 reads TGTGCCAGCAGCCAAGGTCGGAGGGCGGGAACGAACACCGGGGAGCTGTTTTTT. Translated: CASSQGRRAGTNTGELFF.

The V and J genes are TRBV28 and TRBJ2-1; weak D call: TRBD2 (5 bases). The ends were cut back, 5 bases at V and 10 bases at J, with 15 bases in the middle. Germline V gene data show CDR1 as MDHEN and CDR2 as SYDVKM. This CDR3 contains 13 residues. The CDR3 DNA follows: TGTGCCAGCAGTCTCGGACTTACAATGGAGCAGTTCTTC. Translated: CASSLGLTMEQFF.

The chain couples TRBV12-3 or TRBV12-4 to TRBJ2-7, with D tentatively TRBD1 (6 bases). V was trimmed by 7 bases and J by 3 bases, leaving 10 bases between them. CDR3 length equals 12 residues. CDR3 amino acids: CASTPDSYEQYF. CDR3 in DNA: TGTGCCAGCACCCCGGACAGCTACGAGCAGTACTTC.

This chain links TRBV11-2 with TRBJ1-3; 10 bases align to TRBD1. The CDR3 runs 15 residues. After removal of 5 bases from V and 2 bases from J, the junction contained 3 bases not matched to a gene. Per the germline V gene, CDR1 is SGHAT and CDR2 is FQNNGV. This CDR3 is CASSRQGAPGNTIYF. The CDR3 coding sequence is TGTGCCAGCAGCCGACAGGGGGCCCCTGGAAACACCATATATTTT.

The rearrangement uses TRBV27 and TRBJ1-6, with D possibly matching TRBD1 (5 bases). Deletions cut 7 bases from V and 4 bases from J, with 23 bases between. Germline V CDR1 and CDR2: MNHEY, SMNVEV (reference sequence). The CDR3 is 18 amino acids. CDR3 amino acids: CASTSLSGSGGYNSPLHF. CDR3 nucleotide sequence: TGTGCCAGCACAAGTTTATCAGGGTCCGGGGGGTATAATTCACCCCTCCACTTT.

The chain uses TRBV2 and TRBJ2-7, with 10 bases matching TRBD1. The CDR3 length is 13 residues. Unmatched junction bases numbered 3, after V lost 6 bases and J lost 4 bases. Germline assignment: CDR1 SNHLY and CDR2 FYNNEI. CDR3 residues: CASSGTGAYEQYF. The CDR3 DNA reads as TGTGCCAGCAGCGGGACAGGGGCATACGAGCAGTACTTC.